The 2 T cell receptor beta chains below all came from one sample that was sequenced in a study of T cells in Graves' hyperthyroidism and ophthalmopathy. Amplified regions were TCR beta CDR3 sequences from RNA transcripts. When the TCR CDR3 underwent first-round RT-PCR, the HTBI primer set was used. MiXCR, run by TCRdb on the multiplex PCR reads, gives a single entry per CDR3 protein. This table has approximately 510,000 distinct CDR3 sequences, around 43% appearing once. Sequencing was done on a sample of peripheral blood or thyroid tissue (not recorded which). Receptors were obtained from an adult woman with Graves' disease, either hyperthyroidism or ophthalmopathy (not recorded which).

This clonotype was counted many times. The CDR3 DNA sequence: TGTGCCAGCAGCTTATGGGTACAAGAGACCCAGTACTTC. Encoded protein: CASSLWVQETQYF. The V gene is TRBV7-8, the J gene TRBJ2-5; D is unclear. The V gene lost 2 bases and the J gene lost 2 bases, with 6 bases spanning the gap. The CDR3 covers 13 residues. The germline V gene encodes CDR1 SGHVS and CDR2 FQNEAQ.

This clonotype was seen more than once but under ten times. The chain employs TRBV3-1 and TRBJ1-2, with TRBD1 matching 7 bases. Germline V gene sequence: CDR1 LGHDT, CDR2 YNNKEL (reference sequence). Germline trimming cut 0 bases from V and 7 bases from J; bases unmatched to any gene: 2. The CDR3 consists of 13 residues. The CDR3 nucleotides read TGTGCCAGCAGCCAAGAACAGGGGATTGGCTACACCTTC. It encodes CASSQEQGIGYTF.